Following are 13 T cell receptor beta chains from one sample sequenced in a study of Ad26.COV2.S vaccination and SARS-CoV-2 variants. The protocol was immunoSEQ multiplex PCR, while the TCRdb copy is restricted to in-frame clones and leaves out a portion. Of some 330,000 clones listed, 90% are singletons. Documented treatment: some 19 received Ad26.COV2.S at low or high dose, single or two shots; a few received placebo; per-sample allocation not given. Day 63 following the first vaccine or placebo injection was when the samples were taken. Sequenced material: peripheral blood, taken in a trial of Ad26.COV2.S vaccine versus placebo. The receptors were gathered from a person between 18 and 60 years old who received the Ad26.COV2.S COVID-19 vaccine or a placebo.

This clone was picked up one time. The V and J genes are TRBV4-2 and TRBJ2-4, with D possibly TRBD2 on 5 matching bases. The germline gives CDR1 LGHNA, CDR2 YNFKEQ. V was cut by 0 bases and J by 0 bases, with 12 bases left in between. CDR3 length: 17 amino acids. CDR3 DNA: TGTGCCAGCAGCCAAGATTATGGCGGGTTAGCCAAAAACATTCAGTACTTC. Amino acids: CASSQDYGGLAKNIQYF.

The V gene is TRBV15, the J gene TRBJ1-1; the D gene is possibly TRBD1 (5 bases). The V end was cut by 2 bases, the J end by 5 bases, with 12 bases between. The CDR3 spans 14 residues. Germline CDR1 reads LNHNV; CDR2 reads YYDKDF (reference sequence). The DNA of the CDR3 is TGTGCCACCAGCAGAACTATTGGGGGAACTGAAGCTTTCTTT. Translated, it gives CATSRTIGGTEAFF.

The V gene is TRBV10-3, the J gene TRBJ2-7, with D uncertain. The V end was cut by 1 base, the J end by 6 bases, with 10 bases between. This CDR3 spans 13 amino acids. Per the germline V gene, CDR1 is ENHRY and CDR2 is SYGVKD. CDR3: CAISEWQTGEQYF. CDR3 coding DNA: TGTGCCATCAGTGAGTGGCAGACTGGCGAGCAGTACTTC.

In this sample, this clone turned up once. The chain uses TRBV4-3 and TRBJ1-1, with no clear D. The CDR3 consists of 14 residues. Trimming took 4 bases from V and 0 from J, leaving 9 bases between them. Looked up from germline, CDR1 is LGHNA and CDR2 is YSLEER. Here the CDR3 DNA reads TGCGCCAGCAGCCGAGACTATATGAACACTGAAGCTTTCTTT. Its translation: CASSRDYMNTEAFF.

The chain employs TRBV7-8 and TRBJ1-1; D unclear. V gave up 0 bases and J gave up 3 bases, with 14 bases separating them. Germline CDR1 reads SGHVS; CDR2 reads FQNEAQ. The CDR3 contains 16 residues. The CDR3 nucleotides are TGTGCCAGCAGCTTAGCGCGGGCTATGATCTACACTGAAGCTTTCTTT. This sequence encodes CASSLARAMIYTEAFF.

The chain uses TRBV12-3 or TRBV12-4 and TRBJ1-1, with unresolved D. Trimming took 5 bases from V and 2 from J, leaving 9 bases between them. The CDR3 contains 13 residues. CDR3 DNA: TGTGCCAGCAGTGATTGGGGTAACACTGAAGCTTTCTTT. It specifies CASSDWGNTEAFF.

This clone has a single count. This CDR3 is CASTPPGIPGSGNTIYF. The CDR3 DNA is TGTGCCAGTACCCCCCCGGGCATCCCCGGCTCTGGAAACACCATATATTTT. V usage is TRBV19 and J usage is TRBJ1-3; D ambiguous. Per the germline V gene, CDR1 is LNHDA and CDR2 is SQIVND (reference sequence). CDR3 size: 17 residues. V lost 7 bases, J lost 0 bases, and 19 bases lay in between.

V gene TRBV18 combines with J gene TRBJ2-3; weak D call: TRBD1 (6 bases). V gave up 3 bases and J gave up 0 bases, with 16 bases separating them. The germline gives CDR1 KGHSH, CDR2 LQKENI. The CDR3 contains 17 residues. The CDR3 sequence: CASSPDYTGWSTDTQYF. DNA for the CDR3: TGTGCCAGCTCACCCGACTATACAGGGTGGAGCACAGATACGCAGTATTTT.

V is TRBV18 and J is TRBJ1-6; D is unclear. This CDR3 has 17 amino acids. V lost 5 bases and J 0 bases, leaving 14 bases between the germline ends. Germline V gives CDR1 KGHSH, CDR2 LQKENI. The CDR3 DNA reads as TGTGCCAGCTCAACCGTCCAATCGAGCTCCTATAATTCACCCCTCCACTTT. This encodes CASSTVQSSSYNSPLHF.

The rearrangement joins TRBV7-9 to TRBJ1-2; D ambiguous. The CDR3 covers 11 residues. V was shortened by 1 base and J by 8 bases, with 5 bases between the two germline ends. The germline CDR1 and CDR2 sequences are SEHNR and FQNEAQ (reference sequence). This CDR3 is CASSLEPGYTF. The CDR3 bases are TGTGCCAGCAGCTTAGAGCCGGGCTACACCTTC.

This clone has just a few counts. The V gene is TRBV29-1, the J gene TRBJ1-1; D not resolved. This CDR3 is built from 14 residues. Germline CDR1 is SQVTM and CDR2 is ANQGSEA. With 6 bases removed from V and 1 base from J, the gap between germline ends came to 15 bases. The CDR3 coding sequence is TGCAGCGTCCTTCTTGACTTGGGGAACACTGAAGCTTTCTTT. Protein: CSVLLDLGNTEAFF.

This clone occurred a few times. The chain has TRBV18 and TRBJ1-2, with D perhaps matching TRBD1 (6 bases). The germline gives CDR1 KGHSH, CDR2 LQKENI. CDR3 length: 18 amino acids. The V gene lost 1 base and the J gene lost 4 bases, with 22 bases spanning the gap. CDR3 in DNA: TGTGCCAGCTCACCACGCCAGGCGGGGGGCGCGTTGTCCTATGGCTACACCTTC. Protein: CASSPRQAGGALSYGYTF.

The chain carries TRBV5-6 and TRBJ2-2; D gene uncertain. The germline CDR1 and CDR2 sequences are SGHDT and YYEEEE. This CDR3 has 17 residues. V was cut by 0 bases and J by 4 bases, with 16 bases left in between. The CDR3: CASSLVTSLLITGELFF. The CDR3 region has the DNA TGTGCCAGCAGCTTGGTGACGAGTCTCCTAATCACCGGGGAGCTGTTTTTT.